Sequencing of this T cell receptor beta chain was carried out in a study of shared clonotypes between healthy human individuals. General study findings and limits: Although depth was large, rarefaction showed that sequencing of the sorted subsets was incomplete.

Note on this clone: Antigen: not known.

Profiled with immunoSEQ multiplex PCR; TCRdb holds only in-frame clones, not every one. Among some 1.4 million clones listed, roughly 96% were seen once. The V and J ends lost 0 bases and 8 bases, in that order; junction bases with no gene match: 7. This CDR3 region has 15 residues. Germline V gene data show CDR1 as MNHEY and CDR2 as SVGAGI. What was sequenced was naive CD4+ T cells sorted from blood. The subset is: CD45RA+ positively selected. The clonotype was recovered from a man aged 25-45 years in good health. The chain has TRBV6-5 and TRBJ1-2, with 9 bases fitting TRBD1. The CDR3 loop reads CASSYSIRTGGGYTF. The CDR3 DNA reads TGTGCCAGCAGTTACTCGATCCGAACAGGGGGCGGCTACACCTTC.